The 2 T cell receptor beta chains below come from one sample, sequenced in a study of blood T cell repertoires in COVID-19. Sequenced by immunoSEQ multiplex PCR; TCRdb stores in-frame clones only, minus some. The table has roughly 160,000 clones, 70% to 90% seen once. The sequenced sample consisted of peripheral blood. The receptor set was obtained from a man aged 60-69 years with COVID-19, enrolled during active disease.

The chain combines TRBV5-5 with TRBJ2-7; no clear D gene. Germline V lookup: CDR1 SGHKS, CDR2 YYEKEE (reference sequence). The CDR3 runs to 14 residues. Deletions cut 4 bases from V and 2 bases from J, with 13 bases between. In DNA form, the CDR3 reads TGTGCCAGCAGCCTATGGCGGAGTACCTACGAGCAGTACTTC. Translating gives CASSLWRSTYEQYF.

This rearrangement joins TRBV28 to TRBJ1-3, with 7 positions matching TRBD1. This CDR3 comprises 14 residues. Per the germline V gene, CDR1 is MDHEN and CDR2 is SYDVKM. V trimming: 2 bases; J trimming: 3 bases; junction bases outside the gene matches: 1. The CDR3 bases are TGTGCCAGCAGTTTAGACAGGGTTGGAAACACCATATATTTT. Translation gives CASSLDRVGNTIYF.